One T cell receptor (beta chain) is described in this entry. Antigen: not known. This sample was taken from a study of molecular identifiers for immune sequencing clone quantification. Study-level results: Identical TCR molecules sharing a barcode could underestimate highly expanded clone sizes. Clones carrying above 20 RNA copies accounted for over 98% of effector molecules, under 1% in naive cells.

The CDR3 has 16 amino acids. The germline V gene has CDR1 DFQATT and CDR2 SNEGSKA (reference sequence). V shed 7 bases and J shed 4 bases, with 26 bases lying between them. TCRdb processed the PCR reads anew with MiXCR; each CDR3 protein has one entry. Here the sample spans some 590,000 distinct CDR3 sequences, around 25% being singletons. Material for sequencing was naive CD8+ T cells from blood, with Jurkat cell RNA spiked in. Regarding subset: FACS-sorted CD8+CD4-CCR7+CD45RA+ naive T cells. This sequence originates from a human donor in good health. Some libraries in this study had Jurkat cell RNA spiked in. The V and J genes are TRBV20-1 and TRBJ2-7; tentatively, D is TRBD1 or TRBD2 (5 bases each). CDR3 residues: CSVLKVGRDGVYEQYF. The DNA of the CDR3 is TGCAGTGTCCTCAAAGTGGGCCGGGACGGCGTATACGAGCAGTACTTC.